This T cell receptor beta chain was documented in a study of cytomegalovirus exposure and HLA in healthy donors. Findings and limits, study-wide: The sole available immune exposure information was CMV serostatus. Sequencing depth across donors, presence/absence analyses assumed, was roughly uniform. In a later analysis, CMV-associated beta chains were mostly HLA-associated, it appeared.

It was with 60 Vbeta and 13 Jbeta primers that the PCR ran. The data were produced by immunoSEQ multiplex PCR, yet TCRdb's version contains in-frame clones alone and is incomplete. This sample's clone table lists tens of thousands of clones. About this clone: What it binds is unknown.

This TCR was sampled from a man between 18 and 35 years old in good health and CMV-seropositive. The sequenced material came from PBMCs.

The CDR3 DNA is TGCGCCAGCAGACCCCTAGAGGGGGCGCTGAACACTGAAGCTTTCTTT. Amino acid sequence: CASRPLEGALNTEAFF. This sequence joins TRBV5-1 and TRBJ1-1, with 7 bases lining up with TRBD1. Germline-derived CDR1 and CDR2 are SGHRS and YFSETQ. The CDR3 covers 16 residues. The ends lost 5 bases at V and 0 bases at J; junction bases unmatched: 10.